The sequence of this TCR beta chain was determined in a study of T cell repertoires in cytomegalovirus infection. A single record per CDR3 protein comes from TCRdb applying MiXCR to the reads. The sample lists about a million distinct CDR3 sequences; 31% were seen once. CDR3 size: 15 residues. Germline CDR1 and CDR2: SGHDN and FVKESK. Trimming removed 1 base from V and 0 bases from J, with 9 bases in between. Of note for this clonotype: Its antigen is currently unknown.

This chain links TRBV14 with TRBJ1-1, with unresolved D. The material was cultured CD8+ T cells from PBMCs, obtained from culture after CMV antigen stimulation. The origin of this receptor is a human donor in good health (CMV status not recorded). Some clones in this sample may be carry-over from other donors' samples. CDR3: CASSQAPAMNTEAFF. The CDR3 DNA reads TGTGCCAGCAGCCAAGCGCCAGCCATGAACACTGAAGCTTTCTTT.